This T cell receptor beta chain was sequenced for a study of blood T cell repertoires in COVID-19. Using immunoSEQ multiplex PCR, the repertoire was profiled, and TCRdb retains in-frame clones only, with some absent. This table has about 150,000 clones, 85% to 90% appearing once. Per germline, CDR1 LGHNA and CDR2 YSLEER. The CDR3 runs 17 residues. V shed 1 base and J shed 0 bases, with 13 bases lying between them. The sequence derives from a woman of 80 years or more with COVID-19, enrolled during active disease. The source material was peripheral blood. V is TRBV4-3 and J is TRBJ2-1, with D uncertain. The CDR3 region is CASSQGSVSSSYNEQFF. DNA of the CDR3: TGCGCCAGCAGCCAAGGGTCAGTGTCCAGCTCCTACAATGAGCAGTTCTTC.